The rows below give T cell receptor beta chains drawn from one sample of a study of blood T cell repertoires in COVID-19. Clones were read by immunoSEQ multiplex PCR, and TCRdb kept only the in-frame ones, dropping some. The table lists 95,000 to 110,000 clones, around 83% of them singletons. Sample: peripheral blood. These TCRs come from a woman of 80 years or more with active or convalescent COVID-19. Each CDR3 is given with its conserved first and last residue. A D gene is named only where the DNA matches it firmly. Clone size, where shown, is once, few, many, or a class for clones that have expanded.

TRBD1	.	TRBJ2-7	14	TRBV6-2/TRBV6-3	TGTGCCAGCAGCCAGGACAGGAGCTCCTACGAGCAGTACTTC	CASSQDRSSYEQYF
TRBD1	.	TRBJ2-7	17	TRBV5-3	TGTGCCAGAAGCTTTTCAGGGGGACCTTGCGTAGCTTACGAGCAGTACTTC	CARSFSGGPCVAYEQYF
.	.	TRBJ2-1	14	TRBV19	TGTGCCAGTAAGTCCACGGGGTCCTACAATGAGCAGTTCTTC	CASKSTGSYNEQFF
.	.	TRBJ2-7	14	TRBV6-4	TGTGCCAGCAGTGACTCCGCCAGACTCTACGAGCAGTACTTC	CASSDSARLYEQYF
TRBD1	.	TRBJ2-2	15	TRBV9	TGTGCCAGCGGGGACAGGTTCGCGAACACCGGGGAGCTGTTTTTT	CASGDRFANTGELFF
.	few	TRBJ1-5	13	TRBV2	TGTGCCAGCAGTGCAAGAGGGGGTCAGCCCCAGCATTTT	CASSARGGQPQHF
TRBD1	.	TRBJ1-6	16	TRBV5-1	TGCGCCAGCAGCTTGGTAGGGGGCTCCGGGGATTCACCCCTCCACTTT	CASSLVGGSGDSPLHF
TRBD2	.	TRBJ2-3	14	TRBV7-3	TGTGCCAGCAGTTCTAAGCGGGGGTCAGATACGCAGTATTTT	CASSSKRGSDTQYF
TRBD1	.	TRBJ1-5	16	TRBV4-2	TGTGCCAGCAGCCAAGATGGGACAGGGAGCAATCAGCCCCAGCATTTT	CASSQDGTGSNQPQHF
.	.	TRBJ2-7	17	TRBV5-8	TGTGCCAGCAGCTTGTTTGTCTTGATCGGAGTCTCCTACGAGCAGTACTTC	CASSLFVLIGVSYEQYF
.	.	TRBJ1-3	16	TRBV20-1	TGCAGTGCTAGTGGTTCGGGCAGGACTATTCGAAACACCATATATTTT	CSASGSGRTIRNTIYF
.	.	TRBJ1-1	13	TRBV2	TGTGCCAGCAGTTGGGGGGGGGACACTGAAGCTTTCTTT	CASSWGGDTEAFF
.	.	TRBJ2-3	14	TRBV27	TGTGCCAGCAGTCCCCTGTCAGGGCCACGTACGCAGTATTTT	CASSPLSGPRTQYF
.	.	TRBJ1-2	14	TRBV30	TGTGCCTGGAATAGACAGAGCAGCCTCTATGGCTACACCTTC	CAWNRQSSLYGYTF
TRBD1	.	TRBJ2-1	16	TRBV25-1	TGTGCCAGCAATCTGGCCGGGACAGGGAGCTCTGGGTCGCAGTTCTTC	CASNLAGTGSSGSQFF
.	.	TRBJ2-3	16	TRBV2	TGTGCCAGCACCCCCGCGAGAGGCCGAGATTCGGATACGCAGTATTTT	CASTPARGRDSDTQYF
.	few	TRBJ1-1	11	TRBV28	TGTGCCAGCATTTCCTACACTGAAGCTTTCTTT	CASISYTEAFF
.	.	TRBJ2-3	14	TRBV2	TGTGCCAGCACCGGGGTCTCCGCGGCAGATACGCAGTATTTT	CASTGVSAADTQYF
.	once	TRBJ1-2	15	TRBV6-4	TGTGCCAGCAGACCCCGTAGAGGGCCCGCCTATGGCTACACCTTC	CASRPRRGPAYGYTF
TRBD1	.	TRBJ2-2	15	TRBV27	TGTGCCAGCAGTGTGGACAGGAGGAACACCGGGGAGCTGTTTTTT	CASSVDRRNTGELFF
.	.	TRBJ1-6	15	TRBV28	TGTGCCAGCTCTGGGTCCACAGGAGCTAATTCACCCCTCCACTTT	CASSGSTGANSPLHF
.	once	TRBJ1-1	13	TRBV19	TGTGCCAGTAGTACACAGGTAGTCCCTGAAGCTTTCTTT	CASSTQVVPEAFF
TRBD1	.	TRBJ2-7	12	TRBV28	TGTGCCAGCAGGGACAGGGTCTACGAGCAGTACTTC	CASRDRVYEQYF
TRBD2	.	TRBJ2-1	16	TRBV7-2	TGTGCCAGCAGCCCTCCGGGACTAGCGGGATCCAATGAGCAGTTCTTC	CASSPPGLAGSNEQFF
.	.	TRBJ1-3	17	TRBV14	TGTGCCAGCAGCCAAGAAGTCTCAGGCGACGGAAGAAACACCATATATTTT	CASSQEVSGDGRNTIYF
.	.	TRBJ2-6	16	TRBV19	TGTGCCAGTAGTTACGGGGGTCGGACTGGGGCCAACGTCCTGACTTTC	CASSYGGRTGANVLTF
.	.	TRBJ1-1	15	TRBV9	TGTGCCAGCAGCGTAGAGTTCGGGTCTAACACTGAAGCTTTCTTT	CASSVEFGSNTEAFF
.	.	TRBJ2-7	14	TRBV6-5	TGTGCCAGCAGCGCATCGAACAGGCCCTACGAGCAGTACTTC	CASSASNRPYEQYF
.	.	TRBJ1-1	16	TRBV10-3	TGTGCCATCAGTGAACGGGGGGCCGGGGGAGTCACTGAAGCTTTCTTT	CAISERGAGGVTEAFF
.	few	TRBJ1-2	15	TRBV21-1	TGTGCCAGCAGCAAAGGGGGGACAGCCAACTATGGCTACACCTTC	CASSKGGTANYGYTF
.	.	TRBJ1-6	15	TRBV6-1	TGTGCCAGCAGCCGGGAGGGGATGAGGAATTCACCCCTCCACTTT	CASSREGMRNSPLHF
.	few	TRBJ2-1	16	TRBV11-2	TGTGCCAGCAGCTTAATGCGCGGGCCAGGGAGGAATGAGCAGTTCTTC	CASSLMRGPGRNEQFF
TRBD2	.	TRBJ2-2	15	TRBV6-6	TGTGCCAGCAGTTCGACTAGCGGGAACACCGGGGAGCTGTTTTTT	CASSSTSGNTGELFF
TRBD1	.	TRBJ2-2	17	TRBV4-1	TGCGCCAGCAGCCAAGATTTGAGGACAGGGCGCACCGGGGAGCTGTTTTTT	CASSQDLRTGRTGELFF
.	once	TRBJ1-5	16	TRBV12-2	TGTGCAAGTCGCCCGGTATCCCAGGGGGCTTGTCAGCCCCAGCATTTT	CASRPVSQGACQPQHF
.	.	TRBJ1-3	15	TRBV5-1	TGCGCCAGCAGTCAAGGGGCAGTCTCTGGAAACACCATATATTTT	CASSQGAVSGNTIYF
.	.	TRBJ1-4	17	TRBV21-1	TGTGCCAGCAGCAAAGTTCGCGCGAGGGCAGCTAATGAAAAACTGTTTTTT	CASSKVRARAANEKLFF
TRBD1	.	TRBJ1-3	19	TRBV5-5	TGTGCCAGCAGCTTGGGGCCGGAGGGGACAGAGAGCTCTGGAAACACCATATATTTT	CASSLGPEGTESSGNTIYF
.	.	TRBJ2-7	12	TRBV29-1	TGCAGCGTTGTTGGCGGGGCCTACGAGCAGTACTTC	CSVVGGAYEQYF
.	.	TRBJ2-5	14	TRBV5-5	TGTGCCAGCAGCTTTAAGCCAAGACAAGAGACCCAGTACTTC	CASSFKPRQETQYF
TRBD1	many	TRBJ2-2	15	TRBV9	TGTGCCAGCAGCGTGACAGGGACGAACACCGGGGAGCTGTTTTTT	CASSVTGTNTGELFF
TRBD1	.	TRBJ1-5	15	TRBV6-5	TGTGCCAGCAGCGGAGGACAGGGAAACAATCAGCCCCAGCATTTT	CASSGGQGNNQPQHF
TRBD2	.	TRBJ2-1	15	TRBV4-1	TGCGCCAGCAGCGCGACTAGCGGGAGCCTCTATGAGCAGTTCTTC	CASSATSGSLYEQFF
TRBD1	.	TRBJ1-1	18	TRBV7-6	TGTGCCAGCAGCCCATACGGGACAGGGGGAAGGGTGAACACTGAAGCTTTCTTT	CASSPYGTGGRVNTEAFF
.	.	TRBJ2-2	16	TRBV3-1/TRBV3-2	TGTGCCAGCAGCCAACCCAAAGTGAGCGTCACCGGGGAGCTGTTTTTT	CASSQPKVSVTGELFF
TRBD1	.	TRBJ1-2	14	TRBV19	TGTGCCAGTATGAGAGGCGGACAGGCTCTTGGCTACACCTTC	CASMRGGQALGYTF
.	.	TRBJ1-3	12	TRBV5-6	TGTGCCAGCAGCCGACTGGGAAACACCATATATTTT	CASSRLGNTIYF